This T cell receptor beta chain was profiled in a study of T-cell reconstitution after alpha-beta-depleted transplantation in children (dated by TCRdb to the mid-2010s). As for the study more broadly: T-cell immune reconstitution after TCRalphabeta/CD19-depleted allogeneic hematopoietic cell transplantation in children was quantitatively tracked in the study by means of TCR repertoire profiling.

V was cut back by 2 bases and J by 4 bases, leaving a gap of 14 bases between them. The CDR3 spans 15 residues, from the cysteine through the phenylalanine. Of all the DNA, just the CDR3 is kept, 45 bases in frame from base 1. CDR1 and CDR2 are drawn from the germline V gene (reference sequence): SEHNR, FQNEAQ. This clonotype was seen many times. Its antigen is not yet known. Base qualities are not provided; no much larger clone lies one nucleotide away. Points the paper makes about the study in general: Over the following months the frequencies of hyperexpanded clones went down, and after one year T-cell counts and TCRbeta diversity were mostly credited to newly produced T cells. About two months after transplant, the apparently early recovery of alphabetaT-cell counts reportedly depended on just several hundred clones that had expanded rapidly and came from non-depleted graft cells. The high TCRbeta diversity at day 60 in some patients was ascribed to recipient T cells and intrathymic progenitors that had survived conditioning.

The treatment or condition label here, explained by the study, means: allogeneic hematopoietic cell transplantation with graft depleted of TCRalphabeta T cells and CD19 B cells. TCRalphabeta/CD19-depleted allogeneic hematopoietic cell grafts were given to the transplant recipients, all of whom were children. Receptor libraries were prepared by PCR. TCRdb lists the instrument as Illumina HiSeq 2500. TCR libraries were prepared with molecular barcoding, using unique molecular identifiers to normalize TCRbeta repertoire quantification. TCRdb reran the public reads through fastp at Q25 and MiXCR, keeping productive beta chains. Rows are unified per CDR3 protein, each entry keeping the most common DNA and genes. This sample gives hundreds of thousands of distinct CDR3 sequences in total; approximately 14% of them show up just once. The biggest ten clones account for around 0.76% of the sample.

The sample here was PBMCs, taken before TCRalphabeta/CD19-depleted stem cell transplant. The V and J segments used are TRBV7-9 and TRBJ1-1; TRBD1 is a possible D gene, resting on 5 matching bases. The clonotype was recovered from a girl aged 2-10 years with congenital amegakaryocytic thrombocytopenia, due to receive a stem cell transplant. The nucleotides are TGTGCCAGCAGCTTATTAGGGGCGCAGGGCACTGAAGCTTTCTTT. This sequence encodes CASSLLGAQGTEAFF.